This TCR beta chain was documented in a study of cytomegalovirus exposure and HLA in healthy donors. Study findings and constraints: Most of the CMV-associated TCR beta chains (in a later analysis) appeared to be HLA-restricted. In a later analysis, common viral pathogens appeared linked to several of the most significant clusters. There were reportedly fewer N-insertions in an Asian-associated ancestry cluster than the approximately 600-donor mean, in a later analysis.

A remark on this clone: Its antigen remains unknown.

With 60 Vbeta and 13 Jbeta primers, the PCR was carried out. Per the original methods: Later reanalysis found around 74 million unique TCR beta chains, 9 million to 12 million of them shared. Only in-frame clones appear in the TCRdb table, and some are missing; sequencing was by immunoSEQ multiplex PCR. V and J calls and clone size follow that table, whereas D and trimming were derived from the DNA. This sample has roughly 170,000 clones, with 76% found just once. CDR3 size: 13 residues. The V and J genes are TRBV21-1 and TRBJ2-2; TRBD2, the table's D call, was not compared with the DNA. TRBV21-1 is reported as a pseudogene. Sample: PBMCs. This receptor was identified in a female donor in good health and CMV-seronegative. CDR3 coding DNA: TGTGCCAGCAGCAACGGGGGGCGGTTTAGGCTGTTTTTT. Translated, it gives CASSNGGRFRLFF.